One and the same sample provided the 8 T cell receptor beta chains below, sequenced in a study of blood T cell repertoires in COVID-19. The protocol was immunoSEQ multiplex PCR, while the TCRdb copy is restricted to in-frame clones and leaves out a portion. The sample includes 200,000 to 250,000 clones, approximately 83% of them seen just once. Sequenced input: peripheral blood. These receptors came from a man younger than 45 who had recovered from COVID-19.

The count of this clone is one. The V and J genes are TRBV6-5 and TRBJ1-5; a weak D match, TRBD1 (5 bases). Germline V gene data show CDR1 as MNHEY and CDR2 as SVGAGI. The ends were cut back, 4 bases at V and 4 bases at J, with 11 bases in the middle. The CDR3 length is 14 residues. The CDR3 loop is CASSSREWNQPQHF. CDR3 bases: TGTGCCAGCAGTTCCAGGGAATGGAATCAGCCCCAGCATTTT.

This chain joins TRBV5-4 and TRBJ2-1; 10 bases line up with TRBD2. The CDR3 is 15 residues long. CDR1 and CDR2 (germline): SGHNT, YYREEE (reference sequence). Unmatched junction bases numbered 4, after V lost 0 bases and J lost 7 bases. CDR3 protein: CASSLETSGLNEQFF. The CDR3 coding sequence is TGTGCCAGCAGCTTGGAGACTAGCGGGCTTAATGAGCAGTTCTTC.

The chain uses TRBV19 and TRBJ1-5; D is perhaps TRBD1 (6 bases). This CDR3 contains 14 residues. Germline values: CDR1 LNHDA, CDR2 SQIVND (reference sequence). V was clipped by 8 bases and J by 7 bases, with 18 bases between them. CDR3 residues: CASRGGQGKQPQHF. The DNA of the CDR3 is TGTGCCAGTCGGGGGGGGCAGGGTAAACAGCCCCAGCATTTT.

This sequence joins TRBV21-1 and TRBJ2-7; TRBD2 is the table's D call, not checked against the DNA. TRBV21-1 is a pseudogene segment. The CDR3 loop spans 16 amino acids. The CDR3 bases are TGTGCCAGCAGCAAAAGCCGGGAACCCATTTCCTACGAGCAGTACTTC. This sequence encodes CASSKSREPISYEQYF.

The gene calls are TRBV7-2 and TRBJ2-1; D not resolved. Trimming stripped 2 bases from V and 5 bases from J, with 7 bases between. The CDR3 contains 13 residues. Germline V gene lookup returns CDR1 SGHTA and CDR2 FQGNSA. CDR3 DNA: TGTGCCAGCAGCTTAACGGGTAACAATGAGCAGTTCTTC. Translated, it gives CASSLTGNNEQFF.

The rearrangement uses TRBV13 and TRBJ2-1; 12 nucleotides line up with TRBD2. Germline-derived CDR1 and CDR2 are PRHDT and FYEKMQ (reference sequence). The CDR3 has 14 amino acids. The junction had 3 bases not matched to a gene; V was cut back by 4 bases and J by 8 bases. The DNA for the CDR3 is TGTGCCAGCAGCTCTAGCGGGGGGGCCGATGAGCAGTTCTTC. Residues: CASSSSGGADEQFF.

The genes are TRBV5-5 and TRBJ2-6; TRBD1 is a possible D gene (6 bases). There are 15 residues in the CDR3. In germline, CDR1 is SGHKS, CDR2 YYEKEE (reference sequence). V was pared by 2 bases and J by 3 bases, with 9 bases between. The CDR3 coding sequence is TGTGCCAGCAGCTTACAGGGTGGTGGGGCCAACGTCCTGACTTTC. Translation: CASSLQGGGANVLTF. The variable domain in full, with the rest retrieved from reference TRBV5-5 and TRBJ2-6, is DAGVTQSPTHLIKTRGQQVTLRCSPISGHKSVSWYQQVLGQGPQFIFQYYEKEERGRGNFPDRFSARQFPNYSSELNVNALLLGDSALYLCASSLQGGGANVLTFGAGSRLTVL.

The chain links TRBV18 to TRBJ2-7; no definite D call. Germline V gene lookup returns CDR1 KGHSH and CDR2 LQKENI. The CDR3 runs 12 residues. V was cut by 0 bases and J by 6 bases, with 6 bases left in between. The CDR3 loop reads CASSPPSGEQYF. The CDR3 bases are TGTGCCAGCTCACCACCGTCAGGCGAGCAGTACTTC.